This note documents a single TCR beta chain sequence. Its antigen is still unknown. Samples came from axillary lymph nodes draining the breast cancer. These data are taken from a study of breast tumors, draining lymph nodes, adjacent tissues. General study points: Tumor and nontumor repertoires were significantly more similar in luminal-like than in basal-like breast cancer. Tumor T cell lymph node origin was a supported hypothesis, not proven.

TCRdb ran MiXCR on the multiplex PCR reads and lists one entry per CDR3 protein. Found here are some 100,000 distinct CDR3 sequences, approximately 22% of them singletons; the top ten hold roughly 1.2%. The specimen was axillary lymph node tissue. The sequence derives from a female donor with breast cancer. Some clones in this sample may be carry-over from other donors' samples.

The CDR3 reads CASGAQGQGWADTQYF. The CDR3, as DNA: TGTGCCAGCGGGGCACAGGGACAGGGGTGGGCAGATACGCAGTATTTT. The V and J genes are TRBV27 and TRBJ2-3; 10 bases line up with TRBD1. Germline CDR1 reads MNHEY; CDR2 reads SMNVEV (reference sequence). V dropped 8 bases and J dropped 4; count of bases not matched to a gene: 12. The length of the CDR3 is 16 residues.